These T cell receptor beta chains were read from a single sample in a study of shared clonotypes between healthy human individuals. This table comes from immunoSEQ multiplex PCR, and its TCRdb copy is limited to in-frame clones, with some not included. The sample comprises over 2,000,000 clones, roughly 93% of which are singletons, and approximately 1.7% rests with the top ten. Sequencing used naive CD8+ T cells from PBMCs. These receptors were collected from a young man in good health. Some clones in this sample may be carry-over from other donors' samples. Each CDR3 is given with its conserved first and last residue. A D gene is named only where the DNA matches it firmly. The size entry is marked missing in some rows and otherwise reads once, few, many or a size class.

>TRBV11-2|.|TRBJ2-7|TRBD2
TGTGCCAGCAGCTTAGATCTAGGGACTAGCGGGAGATACGAGCAGTACTTC
CASSLDLGTSGRYEQYF
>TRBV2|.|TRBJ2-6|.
TGTGCCAGCACCGAGTGGGGAAAGGCCAACGTCCTGACTTTC
CASTEWGKANVLTF
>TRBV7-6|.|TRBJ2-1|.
TGTGCCAGCAGCTTCAGGACCGTCAGCTCCTACAATGAGCAGTTCTTC
CASSFRTVSSYNEQFF
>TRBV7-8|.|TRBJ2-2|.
TGTGCCAGCAGCTTGGTTAAGGGAGGGGGCACCGGGGAGCTGTTTTTT
CASSLVKGGGTGELFF
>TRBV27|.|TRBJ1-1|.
TGTGCCAGCAGTTCGACAGGAGACACTGAAGCTTTCTTT
CASSSTGDTEAFF
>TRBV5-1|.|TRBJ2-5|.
TGCGCCAGCAGCTTGGAGGGGGGAGAGTGGCTGGAGACCCAGTACTTC
CASSLEGGEWLETQYF
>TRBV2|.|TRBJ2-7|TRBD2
TGTGCCAGCTCCCACGCTTGGGGAGGGGCGTCCTACGAGCAGTACTTC
CASSHAWGGASYEQYF
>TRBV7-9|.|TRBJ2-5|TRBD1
TGTGCCAGCAGCTTATGGGACAGCCGGGCCCAAGAGACCCAGTACTTC
CASSLWDSRAQETQYF
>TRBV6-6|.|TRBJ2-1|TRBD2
TGTGCCAGCACCCGCTTGCGGGAGGGTTACAATGAGCAGTTCTTC
CASTRLREGYNEQFF
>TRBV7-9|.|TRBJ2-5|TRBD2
TGTGCCAGCAGCTCGACTAGCGGGGGATACCAAGAGACCCAGTACTTC
CASSSTSGGYQETQYF
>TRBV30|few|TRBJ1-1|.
TGTGCCTGGAGTCTCGGAAACACTGAAGCTTTCTTT
CAWSLGNTEAFF
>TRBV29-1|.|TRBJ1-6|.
TGCAGCGTTGAGGAAGGGATGGCTTCACCCCTCCACTTT
CSVEEGMASPLHF
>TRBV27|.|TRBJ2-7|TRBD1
TGTGCCAGCAGTTTATCGGGACAGAAGGGGCCGCAGTACTTC
CASSLSGQKGPQYF
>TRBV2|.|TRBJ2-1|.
TGTGCCAGCAGTGGGGGGGAGTACAATGAGCAGTTCTTC
CASSGGEYNEQFF
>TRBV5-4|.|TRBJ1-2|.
TGTGCCAGCAGCTTGGAACCGGGACTCCCTCATCATGGCTACACCTTC
CASSLEPGLPHHGYTF
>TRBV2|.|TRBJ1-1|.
TGTGCCAGCAGAAGAGGGGGAAACACTGAAGCTTTCTTT
CASRRGGNTEAFF
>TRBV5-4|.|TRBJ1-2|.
TGTGCCAGCAGCTTGGCCTCAGGGATAGTATCTCATGGCTACACCTTC
CASSLASGIVSHGYTF
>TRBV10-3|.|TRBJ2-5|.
TGTGCCATCAGTGAGTTCGCGGCTAGCGAGGGGACCCAGTACTTC
CAISEFAASEGTQYF
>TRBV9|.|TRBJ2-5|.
TGTGCCAGCAGCCCCGCCAAGGGCCTGGAGACCCAGTACTTC
CASSPAKGLETQYF
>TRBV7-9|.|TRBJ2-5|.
TGTGCCAGCACCCCGGGTTACTTC
CASTPGYF
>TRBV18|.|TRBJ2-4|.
TGTGCCAGCTCACCTGAGGATGGCAAAAACATTCAGTACTTC
CASSPEDGKNIQYF
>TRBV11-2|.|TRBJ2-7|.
TGTGCCAGCAGCTTCACCCCGGAGGTTGCCTACGAGCAGTACTTC
CASSFTPEVAYEQYF
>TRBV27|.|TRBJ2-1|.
TGTGCCAGCAGTTTATCAAGGGGACCCGTTGAGCAGTTCTTC
CASSLSRGPVEQFF
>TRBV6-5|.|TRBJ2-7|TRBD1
TGTGCCAGCAGTTACGCTGAGGGGGCTAGCGAGCAGTACTTC
CASSYAEGASEQYF
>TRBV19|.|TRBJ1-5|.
TGTGCCAGTAGTTATTGGGACGCGAGCAATCAGCCCCAGCATTTT
CASSYWDASNQPQHF
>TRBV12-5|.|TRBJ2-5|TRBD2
TGTGCTAGTGCCGAGGGACTAGCGGGAGGCCACTTC
CASAEGLAGGHF
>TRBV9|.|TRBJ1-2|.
TGTGCCAGCAGCCCTCGAAACCCAGCTAACTATGGCTACACCTTC
CASSPRNPANYGYTF
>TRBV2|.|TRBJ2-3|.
TGTGCCAGCACCGGGGAGGACGTCGGAGATACGCAGTATTTT
CASTGEDVGDTQYF
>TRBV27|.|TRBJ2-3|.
TGTGCCAGCAGTCCTAATCGAGTTACAGATACGCAGTATTTT
CASSPNRVTDTQYF
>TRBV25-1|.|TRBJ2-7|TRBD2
TGTGCCAGCCTCGGGGGGAACGAGCAGTACTTC
CASLGGNEQYF
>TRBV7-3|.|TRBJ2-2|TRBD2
TGTGCCAGCAGCCCCACTAGCGGGAGGACGACCGGGGAGCTGTTTTTT
CASSPTSGRTTGELFF
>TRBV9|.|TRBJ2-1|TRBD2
TGTGCCAGCAGCGCCGGACTAGCGGGAGTCTCGTACAATGAGCAGTTCTTC
CASSAGLAGVSYNEQFF
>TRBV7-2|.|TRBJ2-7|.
TGTGCCAGCAGCTTAGTGGGACCCTCCTACGAGCAGTACTTC
CASSLVGPSYEQYF
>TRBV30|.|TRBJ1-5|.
TGTGCCTGGAGTCATATAGGGGGTACGTCGGGTAACAGCAATCAGCCCCAGCATTTT
CAWSHIGGTSGNSNQPQHF
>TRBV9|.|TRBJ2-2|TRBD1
TGTGCCAGCAGCGTAGGGACAGGGGGCCCCGGGGAGCTGTTTTTT
CASSVGTGGPGELFF
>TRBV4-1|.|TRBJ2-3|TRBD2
TGCGCCAGCAGCCACTGGGGGTGGGGTAGCGGGAGGCGTGTGGGAGATACGCAGTATTTT
CASSHWGWGSGRRVGDTQYF
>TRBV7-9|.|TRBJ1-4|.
TGTGCCAGCAGCTCCACGGGGGCGACTAATGAAAAACTGTTTTTT
CASSSTGATNEKLFF
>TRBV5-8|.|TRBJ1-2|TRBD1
TGTGCCAGCAGGGACAGGGGGAAAGACTATGGCTACACCTTC
CASRDRGKDYGYTF
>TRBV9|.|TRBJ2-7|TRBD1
TGTGCCAGCAGCGTAGAAGGGACAGGCCCCTACGAGCAGTACTTC
CASSVEGTGPYEQYF
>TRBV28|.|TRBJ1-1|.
TGTGCCAGCAGTTTACTGGGACAGAACACTGAAGCTTTCTTT
CASSLLGQNTEAFF
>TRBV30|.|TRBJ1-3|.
TGTGCCTGGAGCAACACACAGGGAGGTGGAAACACCATATATTTT
CAWSNTQGGGNTIYF
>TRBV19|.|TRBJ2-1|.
TGTGCCACTCGGCTGGGGGGACGTGAGCAGTTCTTC
CATRLGGREQFF
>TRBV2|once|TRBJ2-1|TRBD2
TGTGCCAGCAGTGATGGGGACTGGACTAGCGCTTACAATGAGCAGTTCTTC
CASSDGDWTSAYNEQFF
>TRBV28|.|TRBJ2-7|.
TGTGCCAGCAGGGGGGATATGGACGAGCAGTACTTC
CASRGDMDEQYF
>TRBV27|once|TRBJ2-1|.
TGTGCCAGCAGTCTAGGACAGTCCCCCTACAATGAGCAGTTCTTC
CASSLGQSPYNEQFF
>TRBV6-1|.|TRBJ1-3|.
TGTGCCAGCACGACCCCGTTTCTCTCTGGAAACACCATATATTTT
CASTTPFLSGNTIYF
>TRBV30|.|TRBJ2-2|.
TGTGCCCGCCACTTATCGACTGAGAACACCGGGGAGCTGTTTTTT
CARHLSTENTGELFF
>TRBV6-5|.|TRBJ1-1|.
TGTGCCAGCAGTTCACAGGGACTCCTAACTGAAGCTTTCTTT
CASSSQGLLTEAFF
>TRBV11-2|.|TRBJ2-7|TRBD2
TGTGCCAGCAGCGGACTAGGCTACGAGCAGTACTTC
CASSGLGYEQYF
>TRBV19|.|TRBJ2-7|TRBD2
TGTGCCAGTACCACTAGACTAGCGGGAATTGACGAGCAGTACTTC
CASTTRLAGIDEQYF
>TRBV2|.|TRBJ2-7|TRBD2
TGTGCCAGCAGTGCTAGCGGAGGATACGAGCAGTACTTC
CASSASGGYEQYF
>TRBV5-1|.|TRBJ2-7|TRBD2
TGCGCCAGCAGCTTGGCAACCGGGGAGCGGGGGGGCTACGAGCAGTACTTC
CASSLATGERGGYEQYF